A selection of T cell receptor beta chains follows, all from one sample in a study of technical replicates of blood from a handful of donors. The repertoire was sequenced with immunoSEQ multiplex PCR; TCRdb's copy has only in-frame clones and lacks some. The profile shows over 90,000 clones, nearly 97% of them singletons. The specimen sequenced was T cells isolated from PBMCs. The receptors derive from a human donor in good health. The CDR3 runs from the conserved cysteine through the conserved F or W. Each record gives: V gene, clone size, J gene, D gene, CDR3 DNA, CDR3 protein. A D gene is named only where the DNA matches it firmly. Some rows mark clone size as missing; the rest say once, few, many or name a class of expanded clone.

TRBV6-5	once	TRBJ2-3	TRBD2	TGTGCCAGCAGATTGGGGGGGACGCAGTATTTT	CASRLGGTQYF
TRBV5-4	-	TRBJ1-2	TRBD1	TGTGCCAGCAGCTTAGAGGACAGGGTCCACTATGGCTACACCTTC	CASSLEDRVHYGYTF
TRBV5-4	-	TRBJ2-5	TRBD2	TGTGCCAGCAGCTCGGGACTAGCGGGAGGGCTGAGTGAGACCCAGTACTTC	CASSSGLAGGLSETQYF
TRBV5-1	-	TRBJ2-1	-	TGCGCCAGCAGCCGATCTGACAGCTACTACAATGAGCAGTTCTTC	CASSRSDSYYNEQFF
TRBV19	-	TRBJ2-2	-	TGTGCCAGTAGTATCGAACGGTACACCGGGGAGCTGTTTTTT	CASSIERYTGELFF
TRBV18	-	TRBJ2-3	TRBD2	TGTGCCAGCTCACCCCGACTAGCGGAAACAGATACGCAGTATTTT	CASSPRLAETDTQYF
TRBV2	-	TRBJ1-4	-	TGTGCCAGCAGGGGGTGGGGGGGTAATGAAAAACTGTTTTTT	CASRGWGGNEKLFF
TRBV4-1	-	TRBJ2-1	TRBD2	TGCGCCAGCAGCCAAGGGCTCGCGTCGGCTAGCGGTCCCCATGAGCAGTTCTTC	CASSQGLASASGPHEQFF
TRBV6-5	-	TRBJ2-1	-	TGTGCCAGCAGTAGATCGACGGGGGCCTACAATGAGCAGTTCTTC	CASSRSTGAYNEQFF
TRBV5-1	-	TRBJ1-2	-	TGCGCCAGCAGCTTGGCCGGGGGGGTGAACTATGGCTACACCTTC	CASSLAGGVNYGYTF
TRBV29-1	-	TRBJ2-2	-	TGCAGCGTTTCGGCAGGGGTAACCGGGGAGCTGTTTTTT	CSVSAGVTGELFF
TRBV5-1	-	TRBJ1-6	-	TGCGCCAGCAGCCCGACGACAGTAGATAATTCACCCCTCCACTTT	CASSPTTVDNSPLHF
TRBV9	-	TRBJ2-7	-	TGTGCCAGCAGCCCCGAGGGTAGTTTTTACGAGCAGTACTTC	CASSPEGSFYEQYF
TRBV9	-	TRBJ2-3	TRBD2	TGTGCCAGCAGCCCACCGGTAGCGGGGGGGATGTCGAAGTCAGATACGCAGTATTTT	CASSPPVAGGMSKSDTQYF
TRBV7-9	-	TRBJ1-5	-	TGTGCCAGCAGCCTACAGAGCCAGCCCCAGCATTTT	CASSLQSQPQHF
TRBV7-8	-	TRBJ2-2	TRBD2	TGTGCCAGCAGCTCCCAGCGGGAGCACACCGGGGAGCTGTTTTTT	CASSSQREHTGELFF
TRBV14	-	TRBJ1-2	-	TGTGCCAGCAGCCGGGGGCAGGGTAACTATGGCTACACCTTC	CASSRGQGNYGYTF
TRBV7-9	once	TRBJ1-1	-	TGTGCCAGCAGCTTAAATCGGGGGAGTTACACTGAAGCTTTCTTT	CASSLNRGSYTEAFF
TRBV28	-	TRBJ2-3	-	TGTGCCAGCAGTTTCACCGGGTTTACGACAGATACGCAGTATTTT	CASSFTGFTTDTQYF
TRBV7-9	-	TRBJ2-5	-	TGTGCCAGCAGCCGCCAAGAGACCCAGTACTTC	CASSRQETQYF
TRBV12-5	-	TRBJ2-1	TRBD2	TGTGCTAGTGGTTTGGTTACCCCCAAGACTAGCGGGAGGAATGGGTACAATGAGCAGTTCTTC	CASGLVTPKTSGRNGYNEQFF
TRBV5-1	-	TRBJ2-7	-	TGCGCCAGCAGCGTGTCAGGGGCAGCAAGGTCCTACGAGCAGTACTTC	CASSVSGAARSYEQYF
TRBV10-2	-	TRBJ1-5	-	TGCGCCAGCAGTCCAGGTGTTGATCAGCCCCAGCATTTT	CASSPGVDQPQHF
TRBV4-1	-	TRBJ2-1	-	TGCGCCAGCAGCCAAGGGACACCGGGACAAAAAATGGGAGAGCAGTTCTTC	CASSQGTPGQKMGEQFF
TRBV27	-	TRBJ1-2	TRBD1	TGTGCCAGCAACCCCCAGGGGGCAAGGGCTAACTATGGCTACACCTTC	CASNPQGARANYGYTF
TRBV19	-	TRBJ2-7	TRBD1	TGTGCCAGTAGTACATCGGGACAGGGGAACTACGAGCAGTACTTC	CASSTSGQGNYEQYF
TRBV19	-	TRBJ1-5	-	TGTGCCAGTGCTCCGGGGAGCAAAGGTAATCAGCCCCAGCATTTT	CASAPGSKGNQPQHF
TRBV27	-	TRBJ2-7	-	TGTGCCAGCAGGGACGGGAACTCCTACGAGCAGTACTTC	CASRDGNSYEQYF
TRBV2	-	TRBJ1-2	-	TGTGCCACCACGGTCCCGGGACTTTATGGCTACACCTTC	CATTVPGLYGYTF
TRBV13	-	TRBJ1-1	TRBD1	TGTGCCAGCAGACGAGGGGGCGGCAACACTGAAGCTTTCTTT	CASRRGGGNTEAFF
TRBV6-6	-	TRBJ2-2	TRBD1	TGTGCCAGCTACCGGTCAGGGCAGGGGGCCGTCGGGGAGCTGTTTTTT	CASYRSGQGAVGELFF
TRBV11-3	-	TRBJ2-7	-	TGTGCCAGCAGCTTAGGTGAGCCAACCCTAGGGCAGTACTTC	CASSLGEPTLGQYF
TRBV7-6	-	TRBJ1-1	-	TGTGCCAGCAGCTTTAGTAAAGACACTGAAGCTTTCTTT	CASSFSKDTEAFF
TRBV9	-	TRBJ2-3	TRBD1	TGTGCCAGCAGCTCCAGGGGGACCACAGATACGCAGTATTTT	CASSSRGTTDTQYF
TRBV6-4	-	TRBJ2-1	-	TGTGCCAGCAGTCGGGTTTACGACTCCTACAATGAGCAGTTCTTC	CASSRVYDSYNEQFF
TRBV5-6	once	TRBJ2-3	-	TGTGCCAGCAGCTTCGGGGGAGTAGCGGCAGATACGCAGTATTTT	CASSFGGVAADTQYF
TRBV10-1	once	TRBJ2-1	TRBD1	TGCGCCAGCCCAAACCCTAAAACCGGGACAGGGTCCTACAATGAGCAGTTCTTC	CASPNPKTGTGSYNEQFF
TRBV7-9	-	TRBJ2-1	TRBD2	TGTGCCAGCAGCCCGGGACTAGCGGGGGGGCCTCACAATGAGCAGTTCTTC	CASSPGLAGGPHNEQFF
TRBV18	-	TRBJ1-3	-	TGTGCCAGCTCACCAAGCGGAAGCTCTGGAAACACCATATATTTT	CASSPSGSSGNTIYF
TRBV9	-	TRBJ2-3	TRBD2	TGTGCCAGCAGCGTATCGGTGTCGAGGGGACTAGCGGGGGGACAACAAGATACGCAGTATTTT	CASSVSVSRGLAGGQQDTQYF
TRBV6-4	once	TRBJ1-2	TRBD1	TGTGCCAGCAGTGACTCTATCAGAACAGGGGGCCTTGATTTCTATGGCTACACCTTC	CASSDSIRTGGLDFYGYTF
TRBV9	-	TRBJ2-2	-	TGTGCCAGCAGCGAACAGGGCTACACCGGGGAGCTGTTTTTT	CASSEQGYTGELFF
TRBV5-1	-	TRBJ2-5	-	TGCGCCAGCAACCCGCGGGGCATGAGGGTGCCCGGGGAGACCCAGTACTTC	CASNPRGMRVPGETQYF
TRBV11-2	-	TRBJ2-4	TRBD2	TGTGCCAGCAGCTTAGATGGTTGGGGACTAGTCGGTGAAAACATTCAGTACTTC	CASSLDGWGLVGENIQYF